This T cell receptor (beta chain) was recovered during a study of T cell repertoires in ileal Crohn's disease. As for the study in general: Operated complications were stricturing disease (roughly 61%) and penetrating disease (approximately 39%). Whole-study results and caveats: Mucosal expansions were suggested to be mainly CD8 T cells. Active smokers at surgery had more clonal expansions than non-smokers.

Repertoires were generated with immunoSEQ multiplex PCR, while TCRdb's copy carries only in-frame clones and drops some. The data contain roughly 14,000 clones, approximately 70% of them singletons. Points on this clone: The antigen remains undetermined.

This CDR3 spans 13 amino acids. V was shortened by 9 bases and J by 2 bases, with 14 bases between the two germline ends. Per germline, CDR1 SNHLY and CDR2 FYNNEI. The sample comprised ileal tissue. The source is an adult with Crohn's disease. This chain connects TRBV2 to TRBJ2-7; D is possibly TRBD1 (5 bases). The CDR3 DNA reads TGTGCCAGGGAGAGGCAGGGAACCTACGAGCAGTACTTC. It yields the protein CARERQGTYEQYF.